Included here is one TCR beta chain sequence, with context. Its antigen is currently not known. The input lacks base qualities; no much larger clone sits a single base away. The immunoSEQ Assay, a bias-controlled multiplex PCR, was used to amplify TCRbeta CDR3 regions from genomic DNA. Processing in the source paper ran as follows. The number of nucleated cells in each sample was estimated by amplification of reference gene primers within the assay. Sequence reads were collapsed and filtered to measure the absolute abundance of every unique TCRbeta CDR3 rearrangement. Productive Simpson clonality was computed per sample as the square root of Simpson's diversity index over productive rearrangements. Sourced from immuneACCESS, this table was stored by TCRdb with only in-frame sequences that have V and J called. A share of the clones is absent; for the studies checked, an unresolved V gene accounts for under half, and the remainder has no known explanation. V and J calls plus clone size are reproduced from that table; the DNA served to infer D and trimming. For this sample the table gives 55,000 to 65,000 clones, of which around 90% were detected only once. The ten top clones hold more than 9% of the sample.

The collaborating institutions used their own protocols to collect whole blood in K2EDTA tubes. For TCRbeta analysis, collaborator samples were shipped as frozen whole blood, as isolated PBMCs, or as DNA extracted from either sample type. This specimen belongs to a study of blood T cell repertoires in COVID-19 (dated by TCRdb to 2018 to 2021). Regarding the study in general: Samples covering the acute and convalescent phases of COVID-19 were provided by collaborators in the United States, Italy and Spain. Subjects who had been exposed to COVID-19, were actively infected with it, or had recovered from it provided the deeply sampled blood TCRbeta repertoires that made up the dataset. Samples came from the ongoing ImmuneRACE study (first 160 participants) plus 1,254 subjects from 6 global collaborators. Where HLA class I and class II types were available, the types were taken from metadata supplied by the sample provider, not from assay-based typing. Sample metadata almost always included a de-identified subject ID, COVID-19 status, age in years and sex. The repertoires were released in a freely available public database intended as a resource for research on the immune response to SARS-CoV-2. The material from the prospective study consisted of cDNA or gDNA derived from T cells, B-cell-depleted T cells, or PBMCs. Paper-wide results and their limitations: How much clinical and demographic metadata was included differed by source and by participant, and the metadata was provided uncurated.

The V end loses 1 base and the J end loses 4 bases, and a stretch of 12 bases separates them. The CDR3 numbers 15 residues from cysteine through phenylalanine. CDR3 DNA only is kept here, 45 bases in frame from base 1. Based on the germline V gene, the CDR1 and CDR2 sequences are SGHTA and FQGNSA. The sequencing input was peripheral blood. The clonotype comes from a woman older than 75 with active COVID-19. The chain links TRBV7-2 with TRBJ2-3; TRBD2 is possibly the D segment (6 matching bases). CDR3 protein: CASSLGLVRADTQYF. In nucleotides, the sequence is TGTGCCAGCAGCTTAGGACTAGTTCGGGCAGATACGCAGTATTTT.